The present T cell receptor beta chain was sequenced within a study of T cell responses to AZD1222 COVID-19 vaccine. About the study: Samples with a second dose at about 4 or about 12 weeks were pooled together.

Turning to this clone: Its matching antigen is unknown.

The CDR3 covers 15 residues. From germline, CDR1 is SGHDT and CDR2 YYEEEE. V gave up 0 bases and J gave up 6 bases, with 15 bases separating them. TCRdb keeps only in-frame clones here, not all; method: immunoSEQ multiplex PCR. Seen here are 100,000 to 150,000 clones, approximately 86% observed once, and the top ten hold 9.5% to 15%. Study results and limitations: Seropositive AZD1222 recipients at baseline numbered only five or six.

This TCR was recovered from an adult in good health. The chain combines TRBV5-6 with TRBJ1-2; D not resolved. The sequencing used peripheral blood, collected on day 0 of AZD1222 vaccination. This chain's CDR3 is CASSLARRGEDGYTF. CDR3 nucleotide sequence: TGTGCCAGCAGCTTGGCTAGGCGAGGCGAGGATGGCTACACCTTC. Combining the CDR3 with reference TRBV5-6 and TRBJ1-2 gives the whole variable domain DAGVTQSPTHLIKTRGQQVTLRCSPKSGHDTVSWYQQALGQGPQFIFQYYEEEERQRGNFPDRFSGHQFPNYSSELNVNALLLGDSALYLCASSLARRGEDGYTFGSGTRLTVV.